The 29 T cell receptor beta chains below come from one sample, sequenced in a study of early stage breast cancer tumors. TCRdb's table, derived via immunoSEQ multiplex PCR, lists solely in-frame clones and lacks some. This table has tens of thousands of clones, roughly 78% appearing once. Sequenced sample: blood. Source of these receptors: a person in their 40s with breast cancer.

This chain connects TRBV7-9 to TRBJ2-1, with D tentatively TRBD1 (5 bases). Germline loops: CDR1 SEHNR, CDR2 FQNEAQ (reference sequence). This CDR3 is 14 amino acids long. Trimming cost V 5 bases and J 4 bases, with 12 bases left between them. DNA for the CDR3: TGTGCCAGCAGCCTGGATAGGGGTTACAATGAGCAGTTCTTC. Amino acids: CASSLDRGYNEQFF. The whole variable domain, filled in from reference TRBV7-9 and TRBJ2-1, reads DTGVSQNPRHKITKRGQNVTFRCDPISEHNRLYWYRQTLGQGPEFLTYFQNEAQLEKSRLLSDRFSAERPKGSFSTLEIQRTEQGDSAMYLCASSLDRGYNEQFFGPGTRLTVL.

A single count supports this clone. The chain uses TRBV18 and TRBJ2-1; 10 bases fit TRBD2. CDR1 and CDR2 (germline): KGHSH, LQKENI. There are 17 residues in the CDR3. Trimming took 2 bases from V and 7 from J; bases not matched to a gene: 11. DNA of the CDR3: TGTGCCAGCTCACCAGGGGCCAGTAGCGGGAGGTCGAATGAGCAGTTCTTC. Translation: CASSPGASSGRSNEQFF. Based on the CDR3 plus reference TRBV18 and TRBJ2-1, the full variable domain is NAGVMQNPRHLVRRRGQEARLRCSPMKGHSHVYWYRQLPEEGLKFMVYLQKENIIDESGMPKERFSAEFPKEGPSILRIQQVVRGDSAAYFCASSPGASSGRSNEQFFGPGTRLTVL.

The chain recombines TRBV5-4 with TRBJ2-2; D is unclear. V was trimmed by 0 bases and J by 3 bases, leaving 6 bases between them. Germline-derived CDR1 and CDR2 are SGHNT and YYREEE (reference sequence). This CDR3 spans 14 amino acids. As DNA, the CDR3 is TGTGCCAGCAGCTTGGTCTCAGACACCGGGGAGCTGTTTTTT. Translated: CASSLVSDTGELFF.

V and J are TRBV6-5 and TRBJ2-1, with 7 bases matching TRBD2. This CDR3 is 15 amino acids long. Germline V CDR1 and CDR2: MNHEY, SVGAGI. V shed 6 bases, J shed 6 bases, and the junction held 11 bases outside the gene matches. The CDR3 here is CASSAGGGLRNEQFF. CDR3 nucleotide sequence: TGTGCCAGCAGCGCCGGCGGGGGTCTACGCAATGAGCAGTTCTTC.

The rearrangement joins TRBV6-5 to TRBJ2-2; D gene ambiguous. V was clipped by 8 bases and J by 1 base, with 5 bases between them. The CDR3 extends over 12 amino acids. Germline values: CDR1 MNHEY, CDR2 SVGAGI. The CDR3 region is CASGKNTGELFF. The DNA for the CDR3 is TGTGCCAGCGGAAAGAACACCGGGGAGCTGTTTTTT.

Sample share makes this clone medium-sized. This chain joins TRBV6-1 and TRBJ2-3, with 11 nucleotides matching TRBD1. V was clipped by 3 bases and J by 4 bases; unmatched bases: 0. The CDR3 is 14 amino acids. Germline values: CDR1 MNHNS, CDR2 SASEGT. The CDR3 loop is CASSEGQGADTQYF. The DNA of the CDR3 is TGTGCCAGCAGTGAGGGACAGGGGGCAGATACGCAGTATTTT.

V and J are TRBV7-2 and TRBJ2-1, with 8 bases matching TRBD1. CDR3 length equals 12 residues. Germline V lookup: CDR1 SGHTA, CDR2 FQGNSA. V trimming: 4 bases; J trimming: 10 bases; junction bases outside the gene matches: 3. The CDR3: CASSSDRDEQFF. CDR3 nucleotide sequence: TGTGCCAGCAGCTCGGACAGGGACGAGCAGTTCTTC. The full variable domain, its missing parts supplied by reference TRBV7-2 and TRBJ2-1, is GAGVSQSPSNKVTEKGKDVELRCDPISGHTALYWYRQSLGQGLEFLIYFQGNSAPDKSGLPSDRFSAERTGGSVSTLTIQRTQQEDSAVYLCASSSDRDEQFFGPGTRLTVL.

The sample holds a few counts of this clone. Written as DNA, the CDR3 is TGTGCCTGGATGAGACCAGATACGCAGTATTTT. This sequence encodes CAWMRPDTQYF. The V and J genes are TRBV30 and TRBJ2-3; no clear D. Per the germline V gene, CDR1 is GTSNPN and CDR2 is SVGIG (reference sequence). V was trimmed by 4 bases and J by 4 bases, leaving 6 bases between them. The CDR3 runs 11 residues.

The chain is built from TRBV6-6 and TRBJ1-2; 7 nucleotides agree with TRBD1. V lost 6 bases and J lost 4; bases outside the gene matches: 8. CDR1 MNHNY and CDR2 SVGAGI come from the germline V gene (reference sequence). The CDR3 has 14 amino acids. CDR3 amino acids: CASRPPGTAYGYTF. The CDR3, as DNA: TGTGCCAGCAGACCTCCGGGGACAGCCTATGGCTACACCTTC.

The chain joins TRBV10-2 to TRBJ2-7, with a possible D match to TRBD1 (5 bases). The germline CDR1 and CDR2 sequences are WSHSY and SAAADI. V gave up 4 bases and J gave up 3 bases, with 13 bases separating them. CDR3 size: 14 residues. For the CDR3, the DNA is TGCGCCAGCAGTGGGGCCCAGGGCGGCTACGAGCAGTACTTC. It yields the protein CASSGAQGGYEQYF.

CDR3 sequence reads: CASSKGQVPKNEQFF. DNA of the CDR3: TGCGCCAGCAGCAAGGGACAGGTACCCAAAAATGAGCAGTTCTTC. V gene TRBV5-1 combines with J gene TRBJ2-1; the match to TRBD1 covers 8 bases. CDR1 is SGHRS, CDR2 YFSETQ, per germline. J gave up 7 bases and V 4 bases, and 10 bases lay outside the gene matches. The CDR3 spans 15 residues.

Note on this clone: The junction shows a germline mismatch at one end, possibly a read error. The chain has TRBV10-3 and TRBJ1-3; no reliable D call. This CDR3 contains 13 residues. CDR1 is ENHRY and CDR2 is SYGVKD in the germline V gene. This CDR3 reads CAITVGPGNTIYF. The CDR3 bases are TGTGCCATCACAGTTGGACCTGGGAACACCATATATTTT.

V usage is TRBV30 and J usage is TRBJ2-7; TRBD1 or TRBD2 may be the D gene (5 bases each). The CDR3 covers 12 residues. CDR1 and CDR2 from the germline V gene are GTSNPN and SVGIG (reference sequence). The V gene lost 8 bases and the J gene lost 4 bases, with 15 bases spanning the gap. The CDR3 DNA reads as TGTGCCCTCGCCAGGGACCAATACGAGCAGTACTTC. It is translated as CALARDQYEQYF.

The V gene is TRBV14, the J gene TRBJ1-3; no definite D call. Per germline, CDR1 SGHDN and CDR2 FVKESK. With 1 base removed from V and 0 bases from J, the gap between germline ends came to 7 bases. The CDR3 runs 15 residues. DNA of the CDR3: TGTGCCAGCAGCCAAGGGACGCCCTCTGGAAACACCATATATTTT. It codes for CASSQGTPSGNTIYF.

The V and J genes are TRBV5-1 and TRBJ2-2; D is perhaps TRBD2 (5 bases). V lost 5 bases and J lost 6, with 14 bases in between. There are 14 residues in the CDR3. CDR1 and CDR2 from the germline V gene are SGHRS and YFSETQ. DNA for the CDR3: TGCGCCAGCAGGGGAACGGGGTCGGCCGGGGAGCTGTTTTTT. It yields the protein CASRGTGSAGELFF. Using reference TRBV5-1 and TRBJ2-2 for the parts outside the CDR3, the full variable domain is KAGVTQTPRYLIKTRGQQVTLSCSPISGHRSVSWYQQTPGQGLQFLFEYFSETQRNKGNFPGRFSGRQFSNSRSEMNVSTLELGDSALYLCASRGTGSAGELFFGEGSRLTVL.

The CDR3 nucleotides are TGTGCCAGCAGCCGGCCCTTAGCGGGAGTACCCTACGAGCAGTACTTC. Translating it yields CASSRPLAGVPYEQYF. The chain employs TRBV5-5 and TRBJ2-7; TRBD2 matches 9 bases. Trimming removed 4 bases from V and 2 bases from J; junction bases left unmatched: 10. CDR3 length: 16 residues. Germline loops: CDR1 SGHKS, CDR2 YYEKEE (reference sequence). The full variable domain, in which reference TRBV5-5 and TRBJ2-7 provide the parts outside the CDR3, is DAGVTQSPTHLIKTRGQQVTLRCSPISGHKSVSWYQQVLGQGPQFIFQYYEKEERGRGNFPDRFSARQFPNYSSELNVNALLLGDSALYLCASSRPLAGVPYEQYFGPGTRLTVT.

This clone was observed a few times. The chain recombines TRBV14 with TRBJ1-1; no definite D call. The germline gives CDR1 SGHDN, CDR2 FVKESK. The CDR3 sequence is 12 residues long. Trimming cost V 2 bases and J 5 bases, with 6 bases left between them. The CDR3 DNA reads as TGTGCCAGCAGCCAAACTCGGACTGAAGCTTTCTTT. Protein product: CASSQTRTEAFF.

This clone was picked up one time. Distinct nucleotide sequences in the sample also encode this CDR3. The gene calls are TRBV29-1 and TRBJ1-2; 7 nucleotides match TRBD1. Germline-derived CDR1 and CDR2 are SQVTM and ANQGSEA. Losses at the gene ends were 0 bases for V and 0 bases for J; bases not matched to a gene: 1. This CDR3 has 14 amino acids. CDR3 nucleotides: TGCAGCGTTGAAGATCAGGGGGCTAACTATGGCTACACCTTC. This encodes CSVEDQGANYGYTF.

This clone has only one observation. This chain links TRBV28 with TRBJ1-1, with TRBD1 identical over 8 bases. The germline CDR1 and CDR2 sequences are MDHEN and SYDVKM. Trimming at V came to 2 bases and at J to 4 bases, leaving 6 bases not matched to a gene. The CDR3 has 15 amino acids. This CDR3 is CASSLGSQGATEAFF. The CDR3 DNA sequence: TGTGCCAGCAGTTTAGGTTCGCAGGGGGCCACTGAAGCTTTCTTT.

This clone occurred once. The chain carries TRBV4-1 and TRBJ2-1; 14 bases are a match to TRBD2. The germline CDR1 and CDR2 sequences are MGHRA and YSYEKL. J lost 11 bases, V lost 4 bases, and 10 bases had no gene match. The CDR3 is made up of 16 amino acids. In DNA, the CDR3 is TGCGCCAGCAGCCGGGAAGGGACTAGCGGGAGTAAGCAGCAGTTCTTC. Protein sequence: CASSREGTSGSKQQFF.

V usage is TRBV7-9 and J usage is TRBJ2-2; D ambiguous. Trimming stripped 1 base from V and 2 bases from J, with 8 bases between. There are 15 residues in the CDR3. Germline loops: CDR1 SEHNR, CDR2 FQNEAQ (reference sequence). The CDR3 sequence is CASSLGFTNTGELFF. In DNA, the CDR3 is TGTGCCAGCAGCTTAGGGTTTACCAACACCGGGGAGCTGTTTTTT.

This chain links TRBV15 with TRBJ2-2; D gene unclear. V lost 0 bases and J 4 bases, leaving 9 bases between the germline ends. This CDR3 has 15 amino acids. In germline, CDR1 is LNHNV, CDR2 YYDKDF (reference sequence). CDR3 protein: CATSRDKLFTGELFF. CDR3 in DNA: TGTGCCACCAGCAGAGATAAGTTGTTCACCGGGGAGCTGTTTTTT.

This rearrangement joins TRBV19 to TRBJ1-3; D is unresolved. Trimming stripped 3 bases from V and 0 bases from J, with 6 bases between. Germline lookup yields CDR1 LNHDA and CDR2 SQIVND (reference sequence). The CDR3 extends over 14 amino acids. Here the CDR3 DNA reads TGTGCCAGTAGTATGACTTACTCTGGAAACACCATATATTTT. Residues: CASSMTYSGNTIYF.

The chain recombines TRBV19 with TRBJ2-1; 16 nucleotides align to TRBD2. The CDR3 runs to 22 residues. V lost 4 bases, J lost 0 bases, and 15 bases stayed unmatched. CDR1 is LNHDA and CDR2 is SQIVND in the germline V gene (reference sequence). The CDR3 reads CASSTTILSGTSGRGSYNEQFF. CDR3 coding DNA: TGTGCCAGTAGTACGACCATCTTATCCGGGACTAGCGGGAGGGGCTCCTACAATGAGCAGTTCTTC.

The V and J genes are TRBV5-5 and TRBJ1-2, with 7 bases aligning to TRBD1. The CDR3 is 15 amino acids. V shed 3 bases and J 3 bases; nucleotides not matched to a gene: 8. CDR1 SGHKS and CDR2 YYEKEE come from the germline V gene (reference sequence). The CDR3: CASSSVTGEYYGYTF. The CDR3 DNA is TGTGCCAGCAGCTCCGTCACAGGGGAATACTATGGCTACACCTTC.

V gene TRBV30 combines with J gene TRBJ2-4; perhaps TRBD2 as D (7 bases). From germline, CDR1 is GTSNPN and CDR2 SVGIG (reference sequence). The CDR3 is made up of 14 amino acids. V shed 8 bases and J shed 2 bases, with 16 bases lying between them. Here the CDR3 DNA reads TGTGCCCTTACACCGGGGGGCCCCAAAAACATTCAGTACTTC. Amino acids: CALTPGGPKNIQYF.

The CDR3 loop reads CAWSPGLAGGRGNEQFF. DNA of the CDR3: TGTGCCTGGAGCCCGGGACTAGCGGGAGGGCGGGGGAATGAGCAGTTCTTC. The rearrangement joins TRBV30 to TRBJ2-1; 16 bases fit TRBD2. CDR3 length: 17 residues. V lost 3 bases and J lost 7; bases outside the gene matches: 9. The V gene's germline CDR1 is GTSNPN and CDR2 SVGIG (reference sequence).

The V call is TRBV5-8, the J call TRBJ2-1; 8 bases match TRBD2. CDR1 and CDR2 from the germline V gene are SGHTS and YDEGEE. J was trimmed by 7 bases and V by 4 bases; bases with no gene match: 10. This CDR3 has 15 residues. The CDR3 reads CASSRGLADINEQFF. The CDR3, as DNA: TGTGCCAGCAGCCGTGGACTAGCAGATATAAATGAGCAGTTCTTC.

The chain recombines TRBV5-1 with TRBJ1-4; D unclear. V gave up 0 bases and J gave up 5 bases, with 8 bases separating them. The CDR3 sequence is 14 residues long. The germline V gene has CDR1 SGHRS and CDR2 YFSETQ. CDR3 sequence (DNA): TGCGCCAGCAGCTTGGCGACGGGGAATGAAAAACTGTTTTTT. Residues: CASSLATGNEKLFF.